One sample yielded the 32 T cell receptor beta chains listed below, sequenced in a study of shared clonotypes between healthy human individuals. Data came from immunoSEQ multiplex PCR; TCRdb stores just in-frame clones and leaves some out. The table includes under 1,900,000 clones, approximately 98.5% detected once. Sequences were obtained from naive CD4+ T cells sorted from blood. Documented subset: CD45RA+ positively selected. These TCRs come from a man between 25 and 39 years old in good health.

V is TRBV18 and J is TRBJ2-5, with TRBD2 matching over 11 bases. The last part of the DNA fits TRBJ2-7 better; the J call may be wrong. Germline-derived CDR1 and CDR2 are KGHSH and LQKENI. The length of the CDR3 is 16 residues. In DNA, the CDR3 is TGTGCCAGCTCACAATCCGTACTAGCGGGGGCCTACGAGCAGTACTTC. Translation gives CASSQSVLAGAYEQYF.

The rearrangement links TRBV7-9 to TRBJ2-5; no reliable D call. Germline V gene sequence: CDR1 SEHNR, CDR2 FQNEAQ (reference sequence). The CDR3 totals 13 residues. V was cut by 5 bases and J by 3 bases, with 10 bases left in between. This CDR3 is CASSPPQEETQYF. The DNA for the CDR3 is TGTGCCAGCAGCCCTCCCCAGGAAGAGACCCAGTACTTC.

The chain links TRBV2 to TRBJ2-5; 10 bases are a match to TRBD2. Gene TRBJ2-7 matches the end of the DNA better, so the J call may be wrong. The germline V gene has CDR1 SNHLY and CDR2 FYNNEI. The CDR3 loop spans 14 amino acids. The CDR3 bases are TGTGCCAGCAGGGCTAGCGGGAGTGGATACGAGCAGTACTTC. Its protein is CASRASGSGYEQYF.

The chain employs TRBV5-1 and TRBJ2-1; 10 nucleotides align to TRBD1. The length of the CDR3 is 15 residues. The junction had 8 bases not matched to a gene; V was cut back by 5 bases and J by 6 bases. Germline V CDR1 and CDR2: SGHRS, YFSETQ. The CDR3 region is CASRPGTGDLNEQFF. As DNA, the CDR3 is TGCGCCAGCAGACCCGGGACAGGGGACCTCAATGAGCAGTTCTTC.

The rearrangement uses TRBV30 and TRBJ1-1; 9 nucleotides match TRBD1. J gave up 11 bases and V 3 bases, and 7 bases lay outside the gene matches. The CDR3 consists of 12 residues. The germline V gene has CDR1 GTSNPN and CDR2 SVGIG (reference sequence). The CDR3 region is CAWSARTGVAFF. The CDR3 DNA reads as TGTGCCTGGAGCGCCCGGACAGGGGTGGCTTTCTTT.

This chain uses TRBV6-6 with TRBJ1-1; D remains unclear. V gave up 0 bases and J gave up 1 base, with 6 bases separating them. The CDR3 totals 14 residues. CDR1 and CDR2 from the germline V gene are MNHNY and SVGAGI (reference sequence). The CDR3 sequence is CASSYSNQNTEAFF. CDR3 bases: TGTGCCAGCAGTTACTCGAACCAGAACACTGAAGCTTTCTTT.

Comments on this clone: The sample has other DNA sequences that encode this CDR3 too. The chain employs TRBV29-1 and TRBJ1-1; D ambiguous. CDR3 length equals 12 residues. Germline values: CDR1 SQVTM, CDR2 ANQGSEA. V shed 5 bases and J shed 1 base, with 8 bases lying between them. CDR3 region: CSVQTGNTEAFF. The CDR3 coding sequence is TGCAGCGTTCAAACGGGGAACACTGAAGCTTTCTTT.

V is TRBV9 and J is TRBJ1-5; TRBD1 might be the D (5 bases). The CDR3 contains 16 residues. The germline gives CDR1 SGDLS, CDR2 YYNGEE. V lost 0 bases and J lost 6, with 16 bases in between. Written as DNA, the CDR3 is TGTGCCAGCAGCGTAGTTCGCAGGGTAAAGAGTCAGCCCCAGCATTTT. Amino acid sequence: CASSVVRRVKSQPQHF.

The rearrangement joins TRBV11-2 to TRBJ2-2, with TRBD2 as a possible D gene (5 bases). This CDR3 spans 16 amino acids. With 8 bases removed from V and 3 bases from J, the gap between germline ends came to 19 bases. CDR1 and CDR2 (germline): SGHAT, FQNNGV. The CDR3 nucleotides read TGTGCCAGCCGTCAAATTCCGTGGCGGGACACCGGGGAGCTGTTTTTT. Residues: CASRQIPWRDTGELFF.

The chain couples TRBV4-1 to TRBJ1-4; D is possibly TRBD1 (6 bases). CDR3 length equals 17 residues. Germline V gene data show CDR1 as MGHRA and CDR2 as YSYEKL. V dropped 4 bases and J dropped 8 bases, with 23 bases sitting between them. CDR3 protein: CASSPSGGRPRGEKLFF. CDR3 sequence (DNA): TGCGCCAGCAGCCCCAGCGGGGGGCGTCCTCGTGGCGAAAAACTGTTTTTT.

J is TRBJ2-5 and V is TRBV6-4; no clear D gene. This CDR3 spans 15 amino acids. Germline values: CDR1 MRHNA, CDR2 SNTAGT. Trimming pared 9 bases from V and 2 bases from J, leaving 19 bases between. In DNA, the CDR3 is TGTGCCAGAAAGGAATCCTGCACCGGTCAAGAGACCCAGTACTTC. Amino acid sequence: CARKESCTGQETQYF.

The rearrangement joins TRBV21-1 to TRBJ1-2; the table's TRBD1 call for D was not verified on the DNA. TRBV21-1 is termed a pseudogene. This CDR3 region has 12 residues. CDR3 sequence: CASSDGQGGYTF. CDR3 DNA sequence: TGTGCCAGCAGCGATGGACAGGGTGGCTACACCTTC.

The chain joins TRBV19 to TRBJ2-3; D call uncertain. The CDR3 runs to 17 residues. Germline CDR1 is LNHDA and CDR2 is SQIVND (reference sequence). Trimming shortened V by 5 bases and J by 1 base, and 19 bases separated the two germline ends. The CDR3 nucleotides read TGTGCCAGTAGTCCAGGAGTGGGCATTTTAGGCACAGATACGCAGTATTTT. It yields the protein CASSPGVGILGTDTQYF.

This chain joins TRBV5-1 and TRBJ2-5; 9 bases fit TRBD2. J was trimmed by 2 bases and V by 4 bases; bases with no gene match: 6. The CDR3 has 15 amino acids. Germline loops: CDR1 SGHRS, CDR2 YFSETQ. CDR3 bases: TGCGCCAGCAGCCTTATGACTAGCGGTCAAGAGACCCAGTACTTC. This translates into CASSLMTSGQETQYF.

This sequence joins TRBV5-5 and TRBJ2-5, with TRBD1 as a possible D gene (5 bases). The CDR3 sequence is 15 residues long. The V gene's germline CDR1 is SGHKS and CDR2 YYEKEE (reference sequence). V lost 1 base, J lost 2 bases, and 12 bases lay in between. The CDR3 region is CASSLSRDPQETQYF. The CDR3 bases are TGTGCCAGCAGCTTGAGCAGGGATCCACAAGAGACCCAGTACTTC.

The V gene is TRBV6-4, the J gene TRBJ1-4; 7 bases fit TRBD1. This CDR3 comprises 23 residues. Germline assignment: CDR1 MRHNA and CDR2 SNTAGT. V dropped 0 bases and J dropped 7; count of bases not matched to a gene: 29. The CDR3 DNA is TGTGCCAGCAGTGACTCGTGGACAGGATACCGGAGACGGTGTAGACGACGCAGTGAAAAACTGTTTTTT. This gives the protein CASSDSWTGYRRRCRRRSEKLFF.

In nucleotides, the CDR3 is TGTGCCAGTAGTACACAGGGGAGAAGCAATCAGCCCCAGCATTTT. Protein sequence: CASSTQGRSNQPQHF. V usage is TRBV19 and J usage is TRBJ1-5, with 7 bases that match TRBD1. Per the germline V gene, CDR1 is LNHDA and CDR2 is SQIVND (reference sequence). V lost 4 bases to trimming and J lost 1 base; unmatched junction nucleotides: 4. This CDR3 has 15 amino acids.

CDR3 in amino acids: CASSSGLAGGSGTQYF. The CDR3 bases are TGTGCCAGCAGCTCCGGACTAGCGGGCGGGAGCGGTACGCAGTATTTT. The rearrangement links TRBV7-9 to TRBJ2-3, with 11 nucleotides matching TRBD2. V was pared by 4 bases and J by 8 bases, with 11 bases of the junction left unmatched. The germline gives CDR1 SEHNR, CDR2 FQNEAQ (reference sequence). This CDR3 comprises 16 residues.

V and J are TRBV6-1 and TRBJ2-1; the match to TRBD1 covers 9 bases. The CDR3 runs 15 residues. The germline CDR1 and CDR2 sequences are MNHNS and SASEGT. V gave up 2 bases and J gave up 7 bases; unmatched junction bases: 6. The CDR3 bases are TGTGCCAGCAGTGAAACCGGGACAGGGTGGAATGAGCAGTTCTTC. It is translated as CASSETGTGWNEQFF.

This clone was seen a single time. This chain joins TRBV2 and TRBJ1-5, with D perhaps TRBD1 (5 bases). The length of the CDR3 is 17 residues. The germline V gene has CDR1 SNHLY and CDR2 FYNNEI. The V end lost 4 bases, the J end lost 0 bases, and 16 bases lay between the germline ends. Written as DNA, the CDR3 is TGTGCCAGCAGTGGGGCTCAGGGATTCTATAGCAATCAGCCCCAGCATTTT. Encoded protein: CASSGAQGFYSNQPQHF.

The chain couples TRBV4-2 to TRBJ1-5; D may be TRBD1 (5 bases). The CDR3 sequence is 16 residues long. Trimming took 2 bases from V and 2 from J, leaving 13 bases between them. Germline CDR1 LGHNA, CDR2 YNFKEQ. CDR3 sequence (DNA): TGTGCCAGCAGCCAATTCCAGGGTTCAGGCAATCAGCCCCAGCATTTT. This encodes CASSQFQGSGNQPQHF.

This chain links TRBV28 with TRBJ2-7; D is unresolved. Germline CDR1 is MDHEN and CDR2 is SYDVKM. V was clipped by 2 bases and J by 4 bases, with 12 bases between them. The CDR3 runs to 14 residues. For the CDR3, the DNA is TGTGCCAGCAGTTTAGACCAGCAATTATACGAGCAGTACTTC. It translates to CASSLDQQLYEQYF.

The J gene is TRBJ2-3, the V gene TRBV9; no clear D gene. This CDR3 comprises 16 residues. Per the germline V gene, CDR1 is SGDLS and CDR2 is YYNGEE. V shed 0 bases and J shed 1 base, with 12 bases lying between them. As DNA, the CDR3 is TGTGCCAGCAGCGTAGACCCAGTACGACGCACAGATACGCAGTATTTT. The encoded protein is CASSVDPVRRTDTQYF.

The CDR3 DNA follows: TGTGCCAGCAGCTTAGATCCGGTGCTAGCGGGAGTCACCGGGGAGCTGTTTTTT. Amino acids: CASSLDPVLAGVTGELFF. This rearrangement joins TRBV11-3 to TRBJ2-2, with 10 positions matching TRBD2. CDR1 is SGHNT, CDR2 YENEEA, per germline. The junction had 8 bases not matched to a gene; V was cut back by 0 bases and J by 4 bases. The CDR3 covers 18 residues.

The chain combines TRBV6-6 with TRBJ2-1; 7 bases align to TRBD2. The J segment lost 6 bases and the V segment lost 8 bases, leaving 13 bases of the junction unmatched. The germline gives CDR1 MNHNY, CDR2 SVGAGI (reference sequence). This CDR3 is 15 amino acids long. The CDR3 DNA sequence: TGTGCCAGCCGGCGCTCGGGGGGAGTAATCAATGAGCAGTTCTTC. Protein: CASRRSGGVINEQFF.

Turning to this clone: The sample carries other DNA sequences with the same CDR3. The chain links TRBV5-1 to TRBJ2-3; the match to TRBD2 covers 13 bases. The J segment lost 6 bases and the V segment lost 0 bases, leaving 4 bases of the junction unmatched. Per germline, CDR1 SGHRS and CDR2 YFSETQ. The CDR3 has 16 amino acids. The CDR3 reads CASSLGLAGGSDTQYF. As DNA, the CDR3 is TGCGCCAGCAGCTTGGGACTAGCGGGGGGTTCCGATACGCAGTATTTT.

The CDR3 here is CASTSGRVTGELFF. In nucleotides, the CDR3 is TGTGCCAGTACCAGCGGGAGGGTGACCGGGGAGCTGTTTTTT. The V gene is TRBV2, the J gene TRBJ2-2; TRBD2 matches 10 bases. CDR3 size: 14 residues. Germline V lookup: CDR1 SNHLY, CDR2 FYNNEI. Trimming took 9 bases from V and 5 from J; bases not matched to a gene: 6.

The chain joins TRBV10-1 to TRBJ2-7; tentatively, D is TRBD2 (5 bases). Germline values: CDR1 WNHNN, CDR2 SYGVQD (reference sequence). CDR3 length equals 14 residues. Trimming took off 2 bases at V and 2 bases at J, with 10 bases between the two ends. The CDR3 region has the DNA TGCGCCAGCAGTGAGGCGGGCAGAACCTACGAGCAGTACTTC. Translating gives CASSEAGRTYEQYF.

The chain uses TRBV7-2 and TRBJ1-2; D not resolved. This CDR3 contains 13 residues. Trimming took off 1 base at V and 8 bases at J, with 11 bases between the two ends. Germline V gives CDR1 SGHTA, CDR2 FQGNSA. The CDR3 bases are TGTGCCAGCAGCTTAGTTTGGCAATTCGGCTACACCTTC. This translates into CASSLVWQFGYTF.

The CDR3 sequence is CASSPSVRMSDTQYF. CDR3 nucleotides: TGTGCCAGCTCACCGAGCGTCCGTATGTCAGATACGCAGTATTTT. The gene calls are TRBV18 and TRBJ2-3; D gene unclear. This CDR3 has 15 residues. CDR1 and CDR2 (germline): KGHSH, LQKENI. Trimming stripped 3 bases from V and 4 bases from J, with 14 bases between.

V is TRBV5-1 and J is TRBJ2-5; 8 bases fit TRBD1. V trimming: 3 bases; J trimming: 5 bases; junction bases outside the gene matches: 6. The CDR3 contains 14 residues. CDR1 is SGHRS and CDR2 is YFSETQ in the germline V gene. As DNA, the CDR3 is TGCGCCAGCAGCTCCGGGACAGGCTGGGAGACCCAGTACTTC. Amino acids: CASSSGTGWETQYF.

The chain joins TRBV12-5 to TRBJ2-1, with 11 bases fitting TRBD2. The trim removed 1 base at V and 8 bases at J, leaving 7 bases unmatched. This CDR3 spans 16 amino acids. CDR1 and CDR2 (germline): LGHNT, FRNRAP. CDR3 in DNA: TGTGCTAGTGGTTTGGCAATAGCGGGAGGGCCGGATGAGCAGTTCTTC. Translated: CASGLAIAGGPDEQFF.